Here is one T cell receptor (beta chain) with its context. The CDR3 sequence is 16 residues long. TCRdb keeps only in-frame clones here, not all; method: immunoSEQ multiplex PCR. Of 440,000 or so clones in the sample, about nine tenths were seen once. As to treatment: some 20 received Ad26.COV2.S at low or high dose, single or two shots; about 5 received placebo; per-sample allocation not given. Sample collection was performed on day 63 after the first vaccine or placebo injection. The sample comes from a study of Ad26.COV2.S vaccination and SARS-CoV-2 variants. The V call is TRBV21-1, the J call TRBJ1-1. TRBV21-1 is a pseudogene. The TCR comes from a person between 18 and 59 years old who received the Ad26.COV2.S COVID-19 vaccine or a placebo. Source: peripheral blood, taken in a trial of Ad26.COV2.S vaccine versus placebo. CDR3 sequence (DNA): TGTGCCAGCAGCAAGGGACTGGGGGGCTTGAACACTGAAGCTTTCTTT. It encodes CASSKGLGGLNTEAFF.